This TCR beta chain originates from a study of monozygotic twins with inflammatory bowel disease. Study results and caveats: Distinction of different T cell subtypes was not possible. Heterogeneous immunosuppressive treatment regimens may have introduced variability into patient repertoires.

The TCR libraries each used total RNA (roughly 4,000 ng per library). From the 5' RACE reads, TCRdb lists one entry per CDR3 protein and no DNA. Its table records over 110,000 distinct CDR3 sequences. To note about this clonotype: The antigen is undetermined.

This CDR3 spans 15 amino acids. Germline V gene sequence: CDR1 SGHTA, CDR2 FQGNSA. This chain joins TRBV7-2 and TRBJ1-6. Material: blood. The origin of this receptor is a human donor with ulcerative colitis or Crohn's disease, or a healthy co-twin of an affected twin (not recorded which). CDR3: CASSLWAAYNSPLHF.